This is a list of T cell receptor beta chains from one sample in a study of CD8+ T cells in alopecia areata. The protocol was immunoSEQ multiplex PCR, while the TCRdb copy is restricted to in-frame clones and leaves out a portion. The data contain fewer than 250,000 clones, approximately 38% of them singletons. Here the sequenced sample was CD4+ T cells sorted from blood, taken at approximately week 30, from a patient treated with tofacitinib. The receptors here all came from a human donor with alopecia areata. CDR3s include the opening cysteine and the closing phenylalanine or tryptophan. Each record gives: CDR3 length, J gene, V gene, clone size, D gene, CDR3 protein, CDR3 DNA. D genes are given only for firm matches. Where a row states a size, it is once, few, many or the class of an expanded clone; other rows omit it.

14	TRBJ1-5	TRBV6-5	NA	NA	CASSYTGPNQPQHF	TGTGCCAGCAGTTATACCGGTCCCAATCAGCCCCAGCATTTT
14	TRBJ2-7	TRBV7-2	NA	NA	CASSLAKTGYEQYF	TGTGCCAGCAGCTTAGCCAAGACAGGCTACGAGCAGTACTTC
14	TRBJ1-3	TRBV7-2	NA	NA	CASSPQTGRNTIYF	TGTGCCAGCAGCCCACAGACAGGACGAAACACCATATATTTT
12	TRBJ2-5	TRBV4-2	NA	NA	CASSQGLRTQYF	TGTGCCAGCAGCCAAGGCCTCCGGACCCAGTACTTC
15	TRBJ2-7	TRBV6-6	few	NA	CASSRSSGASYEQYF	TGTGCCAGCAGTCGATCCTCAGGGGCCTCCTACGAGCAGTACTTC
13	TRBJ1-1	TRBV30	NA	NA	CAWSVYGNTEAFF	TGTGCCTGGAGTGTATACGGGAACACTGAAGCTTTCTTT
15	TRBJ2-2	TRBV9	few	NA	CASSVAGIPTGELFF	TGTGCCAGCAGCGTAGCGGGAATACCTACCGGGGAGCTGTTTTTT
14	TRBJ2-5	TRBV7-2	NA	TRBD2	CASGTGTTQETQYF	TGTGCCAGCGGAACCGGGACTACCCAAGAGACCCAGTACTTC
12	TRBJ1-1	TRBV29-1	NA	NA	CSVNRVNTEAFF	TGCAGCGTGAACAGGGTGAACACTGAAGCTTTCTTT
11	TRBJ1-1	TRBV6-5	NA	NA	CASRGNTEAFF	TGTGCCAGCAGGGGAAACACTGAAGCTTTCTTT
15	TRBJ2-3	TRBV2	few	NA	CASRTGVLRGDTQYF	TGTGCCAGCAGGACTGGGGTTCTCCGAGGGGATACGCAGTATTTT
14	TRBJ2-2	TRBV15	few	NA	CATSRVVGTGELFF	TGTGCCACCAGCAGAGTTGTGGGGACCGGGGAGCTGTTTTTT
13	TRBJ1-3	TRBV29-1	few	TRBD1	CSVAGQGVNTIYF	TGCAGCGTTGCGGGACAGGGGGTAAACACCATATATTTT
12	TRBJ2-7	TRBV11-2	NA	NA	CASSTLGFEQYF	TGTGCCAGCAGCACCTTGGGGTTCGAGCAGTACTTC
15	TRBJ1-1	TRBV28	NA	NA	CASSPPDRLNTEAFF	TGTGCCAGCAGTCCTCCCGACAGACTGAACACTGAAGCTTTCTTT
11	TRBJ2-5	TRBV2	many	NA	CASSLQETQYF	TGTGCCAGCAGTTTACAAGAGACCCAGTACTTC
15	TRBJ2-5	TRBV11-2	few	NA	CASSFNVIFQETQYF	TGTGCCAGCAGCTTTAATGTGATATTCCAAGAGACCCAGTACTTC
16	TRBJ2-5	TRBV7-9	many	TRBD2	CASSSAGGPGRETQYF	TGTGCCAGCAGCTCAGCGGGAGGGCCCGGCCGTGAGACCCAGTACTTC
12	TRBJ2-7	TRBV6-5	NA	TRBD1	CASSGQGYEQYF	TGTGCCAGCAGTGGACAGGGCTACGAGCAGTACTTC
13	TRBJ1-2	TRBV5-6	few	NA	CASTRSGDYGYTF	TGTGCCAGTACTCGGTCGGGGGACTATGGCTACACCTTC
15	TRBJ2-5	TRBV7-7	NA	NA	CASSPGTPKGETQYF	TGTGCTAGCAGCCCTGGGACTCCTAAAGGGGAGACCCAGTACTTC
14	TRBJ2-3	TRBV7-9	few	NA	CASSTPDWADTQYF	TGTGCCAGCAGCACGCCGGACTGGGCAGATACGCAGTATTTT
15	TRBJ2-7	TRBV5-1	NA	NA	CASSLPSDSTYEQYF	TGCGCCAGCAGCTTGCCCTCGGACAGCACCTACGAGCAGTACTTC
15	TRBJ2-7	TRBV18	NA	NA	CASSFDAARTYEQYF	TGTGCCAGCTCGTTCGACGCAGCACGGACCTACGAGCAGTACTTC
16	TRBJ2-3	TRBV2	few	TRBD2	CASSEAGTSIADTQYF	TGTGCCAGCAGTGAAGCCGGGACTAGCATCGCAGATACGCAGTATTTT
14	TRBJ2-1	TRBV19	NA	NA	CASGQGRVYNEQFF	TGTGCCAGTGGACAAGGACGGGTCTACAATGAGCAGTTCTTC
14	TRBJ1-2	TRBV2	once	NA	CASSGMTGNYGYTF	TGTGCCAGCAGCGGCATGACGGGTAACTATGGCTACACCTTC
14	TRBJ1-1	TRBV29-1	few	NA	CSVRPIVGSAGAFF	TGCAGCGTTCGGCCCATCGTCGGAAGTGCCGGTGCTTTCTTT
14	TRBJ2-3	TRBV7-9	NA	TRBD2	CASSAPGGGDTQYF	TGTGCCAGCAGCGCCCCGGGGGGGGGTGATACGCAGTATTTT
15	TRBJ1-2	TRBV7-9	NA	NA	CASSLQGPGLYGYTF	TGTGCCAGCAGCTTACAGGGGCCAGGGCTCTATGGCTACACCTTC
14	TRBJ1-5	TRBV5-1	few	NA	CASSLGGKDQPQHF	TGCGCCAGCAGCTTGGGGGGGAAGGATCAGCCCCAGCATTTT
15	TRBJ2-1	TRBV30	few	NA	CAWTSQRTGNNEQFF	TGTGCCTGGACCTCCCAACGCACTGGTAACAATGAGCAGTTCTTC
15	TRBJ2-7	TRBV7-9	few	TRBD1	CASSLDGQGAHEQYF	TGTGCCAGCAGCCTTGATGGACAGGGTGCCCACGAGCAGTACTTC
14	TRBJ2-5	TRBV5-1	NA	TRBD2	CASSLASGSETQYF	TGCGCCAGCAGCTTAGCTAGCGGGAGTGAGACCCAGTACTTC
14	TRBJ2-2	TRBV4-1	NA	NA	CASRRGQRTGELFF	TGCGCCAGTCGGAGGGGACAGAGGACCGGGGAGCTGTTTTTT
16	TRBJ1-5	TRBV5-6	few	NA	CASSLSRLHSNQPQHF	TGTGCCAGCAGCTTGAGCCGTCTCCATAGCAATCAGCCCCAGCATTTT
11	TRBJ2-7	TRBV19	few	NA	CASSIGQKQYF	TGTGCCAGTAGTATAGGACAGAAACAGTACTTC
12	TRBJ2-1	TRBV30	NA	NA	CASQRKYNEQFF	TGTGCCTCCCAGCGGAAATACAATGAGCAGTTCTTC
12	TRBJ1-2	TRBV6-6	few	NA	CASTPDSYGYTF	TGTGCCAGCACCCCAGACAGCTATGGCTACACCTTC
12	TRBJ2-7	TRBV2	NA	NA	CASSPDYFEQYF	TGTGCCAGCAGCCCCGACTATTTCGAGCAGTACTTC
17	TRBJ2-2	TRBV5-1	few	TRBD1	CASSLLVRQGNTGELFF	TGCGCCAGCAGCTTGCTCGTACGACAGGGGAACACCGGGGAGCTGTTTTTT